The following is a T cell receptor beta chain sequence with its context. This entry is derived from a study of blood T cells in healthy people across ages. After removal of 5 bases from V and 7 bases from J, the junction contained 15 bases not matched to a gene. This CDR3 has 16 residues. Per the germline V gene, CDR1 is SGHAT and CDR2 is FQNNGV. For the second PCR, which ran for 7 to 11 cycles, a sample-barcoded 5' primer and a J-beta primer mix were used. TCRdb reprocessed the 5' RACE reads via MiXCR and lists one record per CDR3 protein. The sample holds about 1,400,000 distinct CDR3 sequences, around 59% seen once.

This chain uses TRBV11-2 with TRBJ2-7, with 9 bases identical to TRBD2. Sequencing used blood. This TCR came from a man aged 18 to 29 in good health. CDR3 sequence (DNA): TGTGCCAGCAGCCCCAGGGAGACTAGCGGAGGGGGGGAGCAGTACTTC. Translated: CASSPRETSGGGEQYF.